A single sample is the source of the 12 T cell receptor beta chains below, sequenced in a study of CD4+ T cells in melanoma. Method: immunoSEQ multiplex PCR; TCRdb's copy keeps in-frame clones and lacks some. The table shows 50,000 to 60,000 clones, with roughly 69% occurring only once. Sequenced sample: tumor tissue. Receptors were obtained from a human donor with melanoma.

The chain joins TRBV6-5 to TRBJ2-7; TRBD1 is a possible D gene (6 bases). V lost 2 bases to trimming and J lost 6 bases, with 11 bases between them. The CDR3 is 13 amino acids. The germline V gene has CDR1 MNHEY and CDR2 SVGAGI. This CDR3 is CASSYPGTSEQYF. The DNA of the CDR3 is TGTGCCAGCAGTTACCCGGGGACAAGCGAGCAGTACTTC.

The chain carries TRBV7-2 and TRBJ2-5; TRBD2 matches 8 bases. This CDR3 has 14 residues. The V and J ends lost 5 bases and 2 bases, in that order; junction bases with no gene match: 4. The germline gives CDR1 SGHTA, CDR2 FQGNSA. CDR3 sequence reads: CASSQRGGQETQYF. CDR3 DNA sequence: TGTGCCAGCAGCCAACGCGGGGGGCAAGAGACCCAGTACTTC. Based on the CDR3 plus reference TRBV7-2 and TRBJ2-5, the full variable domain is GAGVSQSPSNKVTEKGKDVELRCDPISGHTALYWYRQSLGQGLEFLIYFQGNSAPDKSGLPSDRFSAERTGGSVSTLTIQRTQQEDSAVYLCASSQRGGQETQYFGPGTRLLVL.

CDR3 protein: CASSSTKNRGETQYF. In DNA form, the CDR3 reads TGTGCCAGCAGCTCAACTAAGAACAGGGGAGAGACCCAGTACTTC. The J gene is TRBJ2-5, the V gene TRBV7-2; TRBD1 matches at 7 bases. The V segment lost 4 bases and the J segment 4 bases; nucleotides outside the gene matches: 9. CDR3 length equals 15 residues. CDR1 SGHTA and CDR2 FQGNSA come from the germline V gene.

The chain has TRBV4-3 and TRBJ2-5, with 9 bases matching TRBD2. CDR3 length: 15 residues. Germline V gene data show CDR1 as LGHNA and CDR2 as YSLEER. The V gene end was trimmed by 0 bases and the J gene end by 5 bases; junction bases not matched to a gene: 4. The CDR3 is CASSQEAGGQETQYF. CDR3 bases: TGCGCCAGCAGCCAAGAAGCGGGGGGACAGGAGACCCAGTACTTC.

In its sample, this clone was seen once. The chain couples TRBV21-1 to TRBJ1-2; TRBD1 is the table's D call, not checked against the DNA. TRBV21-1 is noted as a pseudogene. The CDR3 consists of 13 residues. The CDR3 sequence: CASRTGWNYGYTF. The DNA of the CDR3 is TGTGCCAGCAGGACAGGGTGGAACTATGGCTACACCTTC.

The chain joins TRBV27 to TRBJ2-2; D is unclear. This CDR3 spans 13 amino acids. The germline V and J ends were trimmed by 7 bases and 0 bases, with 6 bases remaining between them. The germline V gene has CDR1 MNHEY and CDR2 SMNVEV (reference sequence). The CDR3: CASTGSNTGELFF. For the CDR3, the DNA is TGTGCCAGCACGGGTTCGAACACCGGGGAGCTGTTTTTT.

Ten or more counts support this clone. This chain links TRBV2 with TRBJ2-5; 13 bases are a match to TRBD2. Per germline, CDR1 SNHLY and CDR2 FYNNEI. Trimming took 4 bases from V and 2 from J; bases not matched to a gene: 13. The CDR3 totals 19 residues. This CDR3 is CASSGGLAGRWYQQETQYF. CDR3 DNA: TGTGCCAGCAGTGGGGGACTAGCGGGGAGGTGGTACCAACAAGAGACCCAGTACTTC.

The genes are TRBV25-1 and TRBJ2-2, with 8 bases fitting TRBD1. This CDR3 spans 13 amino acids. Germline lookup yields CDR1 MGHDK and CDR2 SYGVNS. Trimming removed 6 bases from V and 5 bases from J; junction bases left unmatched: 2. This CDR3 reads CASRQGVTGELFF. CDR3 in DNA: TGTGCCAGCAGACAGGGGGTTACCGGGGAGCTGTTTTTT.

This clone was picked up many times. This chain connects TRBV19 to TRBJ1-5; D remains unclear. V lost 3 bases, J lost 2 bases, and 5 bases lay in between. This CDR3 is built from 13 residues. Germline values: CDR1 LNHDA, CDR2 SQIVND (reference sequence). In nucleotides, the CDR3 is TGTGCCAGTAGTATTTCCCGCAATCAGCCCCAGCATTTT. This encodes CASSISRNQPQHF.

The V and J genes are TRBV7-3 and TRBJ2-7; 7 bases map to TRBD1. The CDR3 runs 13 residues. In germline, CDR1 is SGHTA, CDR2 FQGTGA. J lost 6 bases, V lost 4 bases, and 6 bases had no gene match. The CDR3 nucleotides are TGTGCCAGCAGCTCCCGGGACAGTCGCGAGCAGTACTTC. As protein: CASSSRDSREQYF.

This clone was counted ten times or more. This chain links TRBV5-4 with TRBJ1-2, with TRBD1 matching 7 bases. CDR3 length: 13 residues. CDR1 and CDR2 (germline): SGHNT, YYREEE (reference sequence). J lost 4 bases, V lost 4 bases, and 4 bases had no gene match. Written as DNA, the CDR3 is TGTGCCAGCAGCGTTGACAGGGTCTATGGCTACACCTTC. The encoded protein is CASSVDRVYGYTF.

This clone was counted only a few times. The chain employs TRBV29-1 and TRBJ1-1, with no clear D. Germline V CDR1 and CDR2: SQVTM, ANQGSEA. Trimming left V 6 bases short and J 5 bases short, with 13 bases between. This CDR3 is built from 12 residues. CDR3 in DNA: TGCAGCGTCGTCAGCCCTGTGACTGAAGCTTTCTTT. Translation gives CSVVSPVTEAFF.